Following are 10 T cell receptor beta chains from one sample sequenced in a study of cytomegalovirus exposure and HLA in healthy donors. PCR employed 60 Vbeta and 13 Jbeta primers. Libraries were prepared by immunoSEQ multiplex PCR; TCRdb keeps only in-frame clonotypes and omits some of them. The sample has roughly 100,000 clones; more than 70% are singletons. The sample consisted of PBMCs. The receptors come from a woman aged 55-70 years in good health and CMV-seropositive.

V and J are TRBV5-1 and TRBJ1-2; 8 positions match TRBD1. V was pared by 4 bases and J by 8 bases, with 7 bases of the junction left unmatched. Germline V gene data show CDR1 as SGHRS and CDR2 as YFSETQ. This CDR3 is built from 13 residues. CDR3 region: CASSMPGQDGYTF. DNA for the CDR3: TGCGCCAGCAGCATGCCGGGACAGGACGGCTACACCTTC.

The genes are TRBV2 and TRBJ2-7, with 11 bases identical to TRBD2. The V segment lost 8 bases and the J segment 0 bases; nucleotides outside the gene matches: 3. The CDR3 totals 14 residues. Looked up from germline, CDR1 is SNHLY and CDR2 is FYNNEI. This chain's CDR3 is CASGGLAVSYEQYF. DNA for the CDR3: TGTGCCAGCGGGGGACTAGCGGTCTCCTACGAGCAGTACTTC.

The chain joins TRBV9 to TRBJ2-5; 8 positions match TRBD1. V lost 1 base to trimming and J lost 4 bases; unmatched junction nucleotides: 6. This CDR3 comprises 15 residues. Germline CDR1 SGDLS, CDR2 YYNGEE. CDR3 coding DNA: TGTGCCAGCAGCGTACGGGGGACAGGAGGAGAGACCCAGTACTTC. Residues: CASSVRGTGGETQYF.

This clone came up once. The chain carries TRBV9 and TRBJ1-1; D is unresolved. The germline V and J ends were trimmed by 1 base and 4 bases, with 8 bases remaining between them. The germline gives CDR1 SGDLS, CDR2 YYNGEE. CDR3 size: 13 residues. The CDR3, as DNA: TGTGCCAGCAGCGTATCCCTCCTCACTGAAGCTTTCTTT. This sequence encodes CASSVSLLTEAFF. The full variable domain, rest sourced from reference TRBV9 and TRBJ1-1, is DSGVTQTPKHLITATGQRVTLRCSPRSGDLSVYWYQQSLDQGLQFLIQYYNGEERAKGNILERFSAQQFPDLHSELNLSSLELGDSALYFCASSVSLLTEAFFGQGTRLTVV.

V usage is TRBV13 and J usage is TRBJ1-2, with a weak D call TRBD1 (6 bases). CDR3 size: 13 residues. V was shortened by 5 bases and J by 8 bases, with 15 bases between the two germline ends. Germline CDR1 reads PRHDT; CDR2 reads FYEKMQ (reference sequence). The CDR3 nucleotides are TGTGCCAGCAGCATAAGACAGGCAGAGGGCTACACCTTC. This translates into CASSIRQAEGYTF.

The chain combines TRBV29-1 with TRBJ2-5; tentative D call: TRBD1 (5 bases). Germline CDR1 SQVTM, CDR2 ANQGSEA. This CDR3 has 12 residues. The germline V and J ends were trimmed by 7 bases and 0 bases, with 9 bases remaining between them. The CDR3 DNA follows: TGCAGCGCCGGACACCACCAAGAGACCCAGTACTTC. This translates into CSAGHHQETQYF. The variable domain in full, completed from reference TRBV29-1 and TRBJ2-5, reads SAVISQKPSRDICQRGTSLTIQCQVDSQVTMMFWYRQQPGQSLTLIATANQGSEATYESGFVIDKFPISRPNLTFSTLTVSNMSPEDSSIYLCSAGHHQETQYFGPGTRLLVL.

CDR3 nucleotides: TGTGCCAGCAGCTCGGGCACCGGACTAGCCGGGGAGCTGTTTTTT. Its translation is CASSSGTGLAGELFF. The chain recombines TRBV5-6 with TRBJ2-2; 7 nucleotides match TRBD2. Germline CDR1 is SGHDT and CDR2 is YYEEEE. This CDR3 is 15 amino acids long. Unmatched junction bases numbered 8, after V lost 3 bases and J lost 6 bases.

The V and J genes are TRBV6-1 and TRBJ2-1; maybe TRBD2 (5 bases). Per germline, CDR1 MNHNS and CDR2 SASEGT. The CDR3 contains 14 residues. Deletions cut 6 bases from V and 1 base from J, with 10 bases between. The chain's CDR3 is CASRESGSYNEQFF. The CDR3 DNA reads TGTGCCAGCAGGGAGTCGGGATCCTACAATGAGCAGTTCTTC.

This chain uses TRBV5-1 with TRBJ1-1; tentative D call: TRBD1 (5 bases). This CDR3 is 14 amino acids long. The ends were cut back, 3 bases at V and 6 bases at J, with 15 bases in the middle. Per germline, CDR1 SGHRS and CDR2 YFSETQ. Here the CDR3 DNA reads TGCGCCAGCAGCTACCTCAGGGTTGACGCTGAAGCTTTCTTT. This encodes CASSYLRVDAEAFF.

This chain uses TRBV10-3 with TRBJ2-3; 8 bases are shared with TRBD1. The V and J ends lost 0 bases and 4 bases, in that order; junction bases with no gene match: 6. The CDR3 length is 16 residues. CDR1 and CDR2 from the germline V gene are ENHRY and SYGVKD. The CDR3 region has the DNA TGTGCCATCAGTGAGTCTGGGACAGGAGGGGCAGATACGCAGTATTTT. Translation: CAISESGTGGADTQYF.